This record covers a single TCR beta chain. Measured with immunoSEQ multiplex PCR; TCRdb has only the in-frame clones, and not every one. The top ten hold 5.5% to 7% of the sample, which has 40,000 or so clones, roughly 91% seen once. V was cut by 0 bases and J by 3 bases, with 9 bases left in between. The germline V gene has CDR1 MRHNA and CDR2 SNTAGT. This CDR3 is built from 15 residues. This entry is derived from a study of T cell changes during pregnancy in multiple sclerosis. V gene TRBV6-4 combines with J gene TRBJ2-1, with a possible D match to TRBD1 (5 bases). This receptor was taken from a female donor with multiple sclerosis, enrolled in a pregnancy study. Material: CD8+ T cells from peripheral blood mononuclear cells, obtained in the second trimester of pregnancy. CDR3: CASSDSKGVYNEQFF. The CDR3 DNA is TGTGCCAGCAGTGACTCGAAAGGGGTCTACAATGAGCAGTTCTTC.